This TCR beta chain was profiled in a study of cytomegalovirus exposure and HLA in healthy donors. Study at large: A data release that came early held 80 million or so unique TCRs from HLA-typed donors.

CDR1 MDHEN and CDR2 SYDVKM come from the germline V gene. The V and J ends lost 5 bases and 8 bases, in that order; junction bases with no gene match: 10. This CDR3 is built from 14 residues. 13 Jbeta primers and 60 Vbeta primers were used for the PCR. The assay was immunoSEQ multiplex PCR, and TCRdb's table has in-frame clones only and misses some. This sample yields about 89,000 clones, of which over 80% are seen a single time; under 4.5% belongs to the top ten. Study observations and caveats: TCR beta sequences reportedly predicted most subjects' HLA-A and HLA-B alleles accurately. Altogether, 164 TCR beta chains were recorded as cytomegalovirus-associated. Among CMV-associated TCR beta chains, most appeared HLA-restricted in a later analysis.

On this clone: The antigen is undetermined.

The clonotype was recovered from a female donor in good health and CMV-seropositive. Sequencing input: PBMCs. The J gene is TRBJ1-2, the V gene TRBV28; 8 bases agree with TRBD1. Written as DNA, the CDR3 is TGTGCCAGCAGTCTTCGCGTACAGGGGGGAGGCTACACCTTC. Its protein is CASSLRVQGGGYTF.